These T cell receptor beta chains were read from a single sample in a study of blood T cell repertoires in COVID-19. Clones were sequenced by immunoSEQ multiplex PCR, and TCRdb holds only the in-frame ones, with some missing. The repertoire holds roughly 150,000 clones, with 80% as singletons. The sequenced material came from peripheral blood. Receptors were obtained from a man between 60 and 75 years old with acute or convalescent COVID-19. Each CDR3 is given with its conserved first and last residue.

V	J	CDR3
TRBV5-4	TRBJ1-1	CASSLATGNTEAFF
TRBV9	TRBJ2-5	CASSYEAFQETQYF
TRBV7-2	TRBJ2-5	CASSTTAAFQETQYF
TRBV11-2	TRBJ1-6	CASSQNRRDSYNSPLHF
TRBV27	TRBJ1-5	CASSLTPGGNQPQHF
TRBV6-5	TRBJ1-6	CASRQAPGVSPLHF
TRBV9	TRBJ2-3	CASSVVPSTDTQYF
TRBV5-1	TRBJ2-3	CASRTAPSTDTQYF
TRBV6-2/TRBV6-3	TRBJ1-5	CASSSSPGGRNNQPQHF
TRBV24-1	TRBJ1-4	CATSEGGLKLFF
TRBV4-2	TRBJ1-1	CASSQDGPGNTEAFF
TRBV18	TRBJ1-1	CASSPNRGATEAFF
TRBV5-7	TRBJ1-5	CASSSRGCNQPQHF
TRBV5-6	TRBJ1-5	CASSLQGGGSNQPQHF
TRBV9	TRBJ1-1	CASSVDWERGTEAFF
TRBV6-4	TRBJ1-5	CASSAQGISRNQPQHF
TRBV3-1/TRBV3-2	TRBJ2-5	CASSYTPGGGYQETQYF
TRBV28	TRBJ1-2	CASSYRYGYTF
TRBV28	TRBJ2-7	CASSLGVAGGYEQYF
TRBV19	TRBJ1-4	CASSIQGTSEKLFF
TRBV6-5	TRBJ1-1	CASSYRQNTEAFF
TRBV18	TRBJ2-3	CASSPPGGDSYF
TRBV7-9	TRBJ1-2	CASSPRTAGNYGYTF
TRBV19	TRBJ2-6	CASSPRRAGSSGANVLTF
TRBV19	TRBJ1-1	CASSILDRANTEVFF
TRBV7-9	TRBJ2-1	CASSLAASSDEQFF
TRBV9	TRBJ2-6	CASSAGLAGSGANVLTF
TRBV7-2	TRBJ2-1	CASSLFPGMNEQFF